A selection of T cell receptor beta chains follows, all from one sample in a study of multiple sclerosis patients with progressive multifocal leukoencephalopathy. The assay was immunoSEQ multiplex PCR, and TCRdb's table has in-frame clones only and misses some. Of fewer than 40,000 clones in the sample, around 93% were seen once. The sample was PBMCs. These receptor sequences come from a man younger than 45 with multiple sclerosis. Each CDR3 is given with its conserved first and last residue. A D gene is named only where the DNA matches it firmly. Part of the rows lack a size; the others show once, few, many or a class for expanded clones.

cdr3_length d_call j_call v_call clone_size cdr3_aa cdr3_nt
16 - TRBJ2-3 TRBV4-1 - CASSFRAHASTDTQYF TGCGCCAGCAGCTTTCGTGCGCACGCTAGCACAGATACGCAGTATTTT
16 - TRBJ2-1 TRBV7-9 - CASSPRGGSSYNEQFF TGTGCCAGCAGCCCCCGCGGGGGCAGCTCCTACAATGAGCAGTTCTTC
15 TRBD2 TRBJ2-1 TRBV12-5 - CASAEAGGLNNEQFF TGTGCTAGTGCCGAAGCGGGAGGGCTGAACAATGAGCAGTTCTTC
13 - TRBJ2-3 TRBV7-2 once CASSLVRTDTQYF TGTGCCAGCAGCTTAGTCCGGACAGATACGCAGTATTTT
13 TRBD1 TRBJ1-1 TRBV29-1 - CSVDRGTNTEAFF TGCAGCGTCGACAGGGGCACGAACACTGAAGCTTTCTTT
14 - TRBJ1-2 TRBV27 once CASSLGGSNYGYTF TGTGCCAGCAGTTTAGGAGGGTCCAACTATGGCTACACCTTC
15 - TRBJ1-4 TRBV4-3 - CASSQEWYGNEKLFF TGCGCCAGCAGCCAAGAATGGTACGGTAATGAAAAACTGTTTTTT
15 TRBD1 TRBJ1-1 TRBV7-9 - CASSLGGGGWTEAFF TGTGCCAGCAGCTTAGGAGGGGGCGGTTGGACTGAAGCTTTCTTT
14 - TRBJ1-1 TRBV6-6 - CASSYSTENTEAFF TGTGCCAGCAGTTACTCCACGGAGAACACTGAAGCTTTCTTT
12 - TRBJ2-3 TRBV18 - CASSRREDTQYF TGTGCCAGCTCACGACGCGAAGATACGCAGTATTTT
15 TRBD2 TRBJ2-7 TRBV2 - CAVTDETSGKYEQYF TGTGCCGTCACTGACGAGACTAGCGGGAAGTACGAGCAGTACTTC
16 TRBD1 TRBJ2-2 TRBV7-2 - CASSVDRVENTGELFF TGTGCCAGCAGCGTTGACAGGGTGGAGAACACCGGGGAGCTGTTTTTT
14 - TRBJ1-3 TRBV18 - CASSEIRGRNTIYF TGTGCCAGCTCTGAAATCAGGGGTCGAAACACCATATATTTT
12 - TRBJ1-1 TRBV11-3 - CASTIVNTEAFF TGTGCCAGCACCATCGTGAACACTGAAGCTTTCTTT
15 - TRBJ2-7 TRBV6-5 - CASSYSRVGAYEQYF TGTGCCAGCAGTTACTCGCGGGTCGGGGCCTACGAGCAGTACTTC
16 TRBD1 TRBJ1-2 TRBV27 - CASSLGAPGQGNGYTF TGTGCCAGCAGTTTGGGGGCTCCGGGACAGGGGAACGGCTACACCTTC
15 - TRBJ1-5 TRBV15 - CATSREPGANQPQHF TGTGCCACCAGCAGAGAACCCGGGGCCAATCAGCCCCAGCATTTT
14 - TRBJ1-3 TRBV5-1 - CASSSGNSGNTIYF TGCGCCAGCAGCTCTGGAAACTCTGGAAACACCATATATTTT
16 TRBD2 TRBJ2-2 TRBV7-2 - CASSLNGRATSGELFF TGTGCCAGCAGCTTAAACGGGAGGGCCACGAGCGGGGAGCTGTTTTTT
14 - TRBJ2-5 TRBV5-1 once CASSLYGGKETQYF TGCGCCAGCAGCTTGTATGGCGGGAAGGAGACCCAGTACTTC
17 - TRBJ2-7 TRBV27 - CASSLSNDRRVTYEQYF TGTGCCAGCAGTCTCTCCAATGACAGGCGTGTAACCTACGAGCAGTACTTC
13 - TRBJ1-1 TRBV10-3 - CAISETGTPEAFF TGTGCCATCAGTGAGACCGGGACACCCGAAGCTTTCTTT
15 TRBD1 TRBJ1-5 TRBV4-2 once CASSQDRQGGQPQHF TGTGCCAGCAGCCAAGATCGACAGGGCGGCCAGCCCCAGCATTTT
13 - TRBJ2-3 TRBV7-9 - CASSAPSTDTQYF TGTGCCAGCAGCGCTCCTAGTACAGATACGCAGTATTTT
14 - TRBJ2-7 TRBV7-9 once CASSLAGSPYEQYF TGTGCCAGCAGCTTAGCCGGGAGTCCCTACGAGCAGTACTTC
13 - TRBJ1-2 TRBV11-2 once CASSLATGSDYTF TGTGCCAGCAGCTTAGCTACAGGGTCTGACTACACCTTC
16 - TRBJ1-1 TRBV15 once CATSRDVPQGMTEAFF TGTGCCACCAGCAGAGATGTACCCCAGGGGATGACTGAAGCTTTCTTT
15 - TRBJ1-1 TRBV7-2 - CASSLRRQGFTEAFF TGTGCCAGCAGCCTTAGGCGGCAGGGATTCACTGAAGCTTTCTTT
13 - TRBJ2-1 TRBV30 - CAWNRATYNEQFF TGTGCCTGGAACAGGGCTACCTACAATGAGCAGTTCTTC
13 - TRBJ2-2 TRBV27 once CASSLGFRRELFF TGTGCCAGCAGTTTAGGCTTTAGGAGGGAGCTGTTTTTT
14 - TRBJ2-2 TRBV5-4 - CASSSTVDTGELFF TGTGCCAGCAGCTCGACAGTCGACACCGGGGAGCTGTTTTTT
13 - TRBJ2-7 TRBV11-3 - CASSLRGTNEQYF TGTGCCAGCAGCTTAAGGGGAACGAACGAGCAGTACTTC
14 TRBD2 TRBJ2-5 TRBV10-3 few CAISAGTRQETQYF TGTGCCATCAGTGCCGGGACTAGACAAGAGACCCAGTACTTC
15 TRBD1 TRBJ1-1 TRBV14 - CASSQVGGEGTEAFF TGTGCCAGCAGCCAAGTAGGGGGCGAGGGGACTGAAGCTTTCTTT
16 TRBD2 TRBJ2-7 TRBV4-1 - CASSPPSGRASYEQYF TGCGCCAGCAGCCCTCCTAGCGGGAGGGCCTCCTACGAGCAGTACTTC
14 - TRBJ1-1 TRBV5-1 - CASRETDMNTEAFF TGCGCCAGCAGGGAGACAGACATGAACACTGAAGCTTTCTTT
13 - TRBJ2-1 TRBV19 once CASSATLYNEQFF TGTGCCAGTAGTGCCACCCTTTACAATGAGCAGTTCTTC
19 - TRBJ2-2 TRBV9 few CASSVGGPDNRVRTGELFF TGTGCCAGCAGCGTAGGGGGCCCCGATAACAGGGTGAGGACCGGGGAGCTGTTTTTT
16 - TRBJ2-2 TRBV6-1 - CASSGLGTPNTGELFF TGTGCCAGCAGTGGACTGGGGACTCCAAACACCGGGGAGCTGTTTTTT
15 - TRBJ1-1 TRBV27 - CASSPLTASGTEAFF TGTGCCAGCAGTCCCCTGACCGCTTCGGGCACTGAAGCTTTCTTT
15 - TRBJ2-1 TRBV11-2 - CASSLGSSDYNEQFF TGTGCCAGCAGCTTAGGTAGCTCGGATTACAATGAGCAGTTCTTC
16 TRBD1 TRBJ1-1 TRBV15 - CATSGGTASSNTEAFF TGTGCCACCAGCGGAGGGACAGCGTCCTCGAACACTGAAGCTTTCTTT